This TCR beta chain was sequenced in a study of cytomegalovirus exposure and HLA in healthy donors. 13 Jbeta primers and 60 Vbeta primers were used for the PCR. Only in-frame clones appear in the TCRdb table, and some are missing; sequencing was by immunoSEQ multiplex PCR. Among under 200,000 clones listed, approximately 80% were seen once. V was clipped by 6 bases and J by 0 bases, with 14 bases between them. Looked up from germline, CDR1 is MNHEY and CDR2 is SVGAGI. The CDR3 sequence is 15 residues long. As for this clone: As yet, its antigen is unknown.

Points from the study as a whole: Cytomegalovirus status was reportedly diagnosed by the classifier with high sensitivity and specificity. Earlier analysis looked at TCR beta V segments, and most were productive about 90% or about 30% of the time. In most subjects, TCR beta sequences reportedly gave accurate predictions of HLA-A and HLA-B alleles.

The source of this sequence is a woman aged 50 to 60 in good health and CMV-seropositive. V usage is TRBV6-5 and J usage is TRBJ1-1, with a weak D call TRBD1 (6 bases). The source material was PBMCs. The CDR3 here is CASRTTGHLNTEAFF. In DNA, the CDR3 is TGTGCCAGCAGAACTACGGGACACTTGAACACTGAAGCTTTCTTT.